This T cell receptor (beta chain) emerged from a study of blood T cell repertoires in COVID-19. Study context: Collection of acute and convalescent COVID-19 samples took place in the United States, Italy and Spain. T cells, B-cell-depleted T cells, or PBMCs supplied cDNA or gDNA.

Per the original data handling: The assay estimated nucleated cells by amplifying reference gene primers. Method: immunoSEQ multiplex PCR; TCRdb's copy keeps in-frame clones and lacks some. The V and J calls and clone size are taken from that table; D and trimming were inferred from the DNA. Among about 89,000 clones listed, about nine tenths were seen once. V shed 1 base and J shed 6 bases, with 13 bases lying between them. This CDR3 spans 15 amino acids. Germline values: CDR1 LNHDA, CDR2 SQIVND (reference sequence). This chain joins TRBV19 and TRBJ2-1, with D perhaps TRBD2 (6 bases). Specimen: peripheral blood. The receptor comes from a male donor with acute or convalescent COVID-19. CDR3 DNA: TGTGCCAGTAGTATAGGGGAGGCAGTCCTCAATGAGCAGTTCTTC. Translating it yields CASSIGEAVLNEQFF.